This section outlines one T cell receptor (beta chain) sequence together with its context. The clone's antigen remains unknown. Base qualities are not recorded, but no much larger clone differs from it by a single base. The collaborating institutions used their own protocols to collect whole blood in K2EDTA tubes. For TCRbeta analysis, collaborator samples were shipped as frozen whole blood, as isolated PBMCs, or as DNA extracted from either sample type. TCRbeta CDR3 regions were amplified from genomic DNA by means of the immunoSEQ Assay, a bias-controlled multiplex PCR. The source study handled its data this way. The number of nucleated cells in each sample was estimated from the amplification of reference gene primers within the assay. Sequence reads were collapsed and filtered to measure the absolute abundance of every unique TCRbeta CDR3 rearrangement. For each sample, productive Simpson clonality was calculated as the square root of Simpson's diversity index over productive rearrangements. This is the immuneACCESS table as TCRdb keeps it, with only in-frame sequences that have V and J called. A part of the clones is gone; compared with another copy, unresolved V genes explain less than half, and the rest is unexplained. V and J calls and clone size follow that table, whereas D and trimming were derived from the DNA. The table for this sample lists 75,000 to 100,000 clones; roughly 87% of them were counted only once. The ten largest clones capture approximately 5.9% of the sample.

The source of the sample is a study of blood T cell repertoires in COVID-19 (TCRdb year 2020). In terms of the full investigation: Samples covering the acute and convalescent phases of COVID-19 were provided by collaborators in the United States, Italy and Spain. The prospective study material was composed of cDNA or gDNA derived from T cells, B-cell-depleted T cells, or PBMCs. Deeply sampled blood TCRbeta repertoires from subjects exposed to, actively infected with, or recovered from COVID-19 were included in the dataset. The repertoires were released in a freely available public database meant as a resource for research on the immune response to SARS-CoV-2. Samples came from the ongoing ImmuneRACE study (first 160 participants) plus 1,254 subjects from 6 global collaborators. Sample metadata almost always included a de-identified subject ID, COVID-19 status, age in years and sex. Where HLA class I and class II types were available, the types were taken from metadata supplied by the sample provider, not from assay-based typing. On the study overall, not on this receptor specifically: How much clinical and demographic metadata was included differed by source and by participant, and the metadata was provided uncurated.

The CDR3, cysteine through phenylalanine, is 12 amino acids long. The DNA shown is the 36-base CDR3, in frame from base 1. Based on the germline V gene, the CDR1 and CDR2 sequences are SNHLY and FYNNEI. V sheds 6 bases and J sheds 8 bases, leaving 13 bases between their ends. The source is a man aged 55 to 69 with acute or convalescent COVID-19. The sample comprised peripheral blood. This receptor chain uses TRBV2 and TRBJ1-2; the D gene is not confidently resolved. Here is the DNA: TGTGCCAGCAGGGCCGGGTCTAAAGGCTACACCTTC. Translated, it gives CASRAGSKGYTF.